This T cell receptor beta chain was observed in a study of shared clonotypes between healthy human individuals. Cells designated naive CD8 were CD45RO-negative and were positively selected for CCR7, with terminally differentiated effector memory CD45RA+ cells excluded. Sequencing was performed with immunoSEQ multiplex PCR; in TCRdb, only in-frame clones are kept and a portion is missing. The sample has hundreds of thousands of clones; 98% are singletons. The specimen sequenced was naive CD8+ T cells sorted from blood. The TCR comes from a man aged 25-45 years in good health.

The CDR3 coding sequence is TGTGCCAGCAGTGAATCCGGGACATACACAAGGGGGAGAGGTGGCTACACCTTC. It is translated as CASSESGTYTRGRGGYTF. The chain is built from TRBV2 and TRBJ1-2; D perhaps matches TRBD1 (6 bases). Germline V CDR1 and CDR2: SNHLY, FYNNEI. V lost 2 bases, J lost 7 bases, and 26 bases lay in between. CDR3 length: 18 residues.